This T cell receptor beta chain was captured by sequencing in a study of T cell changes during pregnancy in multiple sclerosis. Here immunoSEQ multiplex PCR was the method, and the copy in TCRdb shows in-frame clones only, minus some. The sample has about 39,000 clones; roughly 80% are singletons. This CDR3 comprises 15 residues. With 8 bases removed from V and 0 bases from J, the gap between germline ends came to 15 bases. Germline-derived CDR1 and CDR2 are MNHNS and SASEGT. This clone was detected a few times. This receptor was identified in a female donor with multiple sclerosis, enrolled in a pregnancy study. Sample: CD4+ T cells from peripheral blood mononuclear cells, taken before pregnancy. The chain is built from TRBV6-1 and TRBJ2-3, with a tentative D call TRBD2 (5 bases). The CDR3 nucleotides read TGTGCCAGCCGCGGGTTGACACCCAGCACAGATACGCAGTATTTT. The encoded protein is CASRGLTPSTDTQYF.